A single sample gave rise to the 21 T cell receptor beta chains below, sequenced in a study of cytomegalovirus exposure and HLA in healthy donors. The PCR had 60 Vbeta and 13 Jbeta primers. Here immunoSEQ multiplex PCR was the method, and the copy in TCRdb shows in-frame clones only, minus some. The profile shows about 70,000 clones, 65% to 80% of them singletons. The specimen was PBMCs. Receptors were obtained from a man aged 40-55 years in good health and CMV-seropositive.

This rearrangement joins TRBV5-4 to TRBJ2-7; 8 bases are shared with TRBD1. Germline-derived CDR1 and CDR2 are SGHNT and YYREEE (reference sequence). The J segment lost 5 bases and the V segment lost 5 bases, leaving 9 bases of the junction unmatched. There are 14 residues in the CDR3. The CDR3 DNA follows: TGTGCCAGCAGTAGCTTAGGACAGGGTGACGAGCAGTACTTC. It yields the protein CASSSLGQGDEQYF.

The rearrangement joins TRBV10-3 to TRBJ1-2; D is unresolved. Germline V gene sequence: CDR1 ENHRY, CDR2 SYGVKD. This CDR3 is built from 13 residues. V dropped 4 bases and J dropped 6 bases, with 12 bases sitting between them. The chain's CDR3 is CAISAEGFDGYTF. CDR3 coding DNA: TGTGCCATCAGTGCGGAGGGCTTCGATGGCTACACCTTC.

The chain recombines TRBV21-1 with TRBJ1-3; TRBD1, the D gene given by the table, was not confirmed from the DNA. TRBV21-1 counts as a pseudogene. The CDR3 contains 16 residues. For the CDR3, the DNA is TGTGCCAGCAGCCCTCACAGCAAATTCTCTGGAAACACCATATATTTT. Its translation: CASSPHSKFSGNTIYF.

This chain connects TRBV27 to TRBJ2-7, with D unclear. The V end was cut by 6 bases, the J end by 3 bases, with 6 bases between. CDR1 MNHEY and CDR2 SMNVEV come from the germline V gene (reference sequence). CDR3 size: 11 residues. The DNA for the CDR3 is TGTGCCAGCAGGAACTACTACGAGCAGTACTTC. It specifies CASRNYYEQYF.

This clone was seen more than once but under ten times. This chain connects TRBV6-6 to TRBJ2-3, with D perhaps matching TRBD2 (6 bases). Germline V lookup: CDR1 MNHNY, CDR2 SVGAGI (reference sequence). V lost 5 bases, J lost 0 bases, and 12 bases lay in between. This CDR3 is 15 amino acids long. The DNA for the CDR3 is TGTGCCAGCAGTCTTTTAGCGGCTAGCACAGATACGCAGTATTTT. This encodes CASSLLAASTDTQYF.

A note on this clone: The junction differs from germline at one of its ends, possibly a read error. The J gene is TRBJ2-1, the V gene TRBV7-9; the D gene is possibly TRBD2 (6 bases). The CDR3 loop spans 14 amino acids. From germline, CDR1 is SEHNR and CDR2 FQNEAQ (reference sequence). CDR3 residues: CASSQEDYYNEQFF. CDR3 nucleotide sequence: TGCGCCAGCAGCCAAGAGGACTATTACAATGAGCAGTTCTTC.

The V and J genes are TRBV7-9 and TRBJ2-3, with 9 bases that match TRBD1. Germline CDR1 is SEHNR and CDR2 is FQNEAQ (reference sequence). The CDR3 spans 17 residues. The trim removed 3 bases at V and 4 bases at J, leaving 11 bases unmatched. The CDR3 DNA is TGTGCCAGCAGCTTGTGGGGGGGGACAGGGAGCCCAGATACGCAGTATTTT. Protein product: CASSLWGGTGSPDTQYF.

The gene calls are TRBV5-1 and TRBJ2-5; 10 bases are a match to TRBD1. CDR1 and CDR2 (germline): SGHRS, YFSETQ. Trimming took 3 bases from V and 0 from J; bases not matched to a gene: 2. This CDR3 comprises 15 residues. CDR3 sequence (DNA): TGCGCCAGCAGCTCGACAGGGGGCGACCAAGAGACCCAGTACTTC. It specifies CASSSTGGDQETQYF.

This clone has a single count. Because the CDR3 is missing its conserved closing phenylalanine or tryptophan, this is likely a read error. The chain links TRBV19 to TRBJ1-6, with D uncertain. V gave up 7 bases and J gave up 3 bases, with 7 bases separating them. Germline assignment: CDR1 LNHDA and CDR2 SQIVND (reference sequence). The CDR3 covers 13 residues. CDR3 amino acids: CASTESYNSPLHL. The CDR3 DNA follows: TGTGCCAGTACGGAGAGCTATAATTCACCCCTCCACCTT.

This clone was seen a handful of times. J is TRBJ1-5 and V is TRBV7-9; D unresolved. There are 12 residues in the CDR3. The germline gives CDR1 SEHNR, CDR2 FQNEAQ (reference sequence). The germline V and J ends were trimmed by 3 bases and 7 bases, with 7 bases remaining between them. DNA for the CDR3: TGTGCCAGCAGCTTGGGAGAGCAGCCCCAGCATTTT. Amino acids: CASSLGEQPQHF. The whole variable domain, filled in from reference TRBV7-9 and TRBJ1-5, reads DTGVSQNPRHKITKRGQNVTFRCDPISEHNRLYWYRQTLGQGPEFLTYFQNEAQLEKSRLLSDRFSAERPKGSFSTLEIQRTEQGDSAMYLCASSLGEQPQHFGDGTRLSIL.

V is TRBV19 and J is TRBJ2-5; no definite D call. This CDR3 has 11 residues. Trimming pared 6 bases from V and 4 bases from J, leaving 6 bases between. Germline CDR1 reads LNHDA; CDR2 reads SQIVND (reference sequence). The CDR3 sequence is CASSTRETQYF. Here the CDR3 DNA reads TGTGCCAGTAGCACAAGAGAGACCCAGTACTTC.

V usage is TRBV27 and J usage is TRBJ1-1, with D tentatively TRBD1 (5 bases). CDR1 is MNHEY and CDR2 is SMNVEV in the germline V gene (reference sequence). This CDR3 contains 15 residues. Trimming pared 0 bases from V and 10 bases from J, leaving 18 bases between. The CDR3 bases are TGTGCCAGCAGTTTATCCCCCGGACACACTGTGGTAGCTTTCTTT. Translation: CASSLSPGHTVVAFF.

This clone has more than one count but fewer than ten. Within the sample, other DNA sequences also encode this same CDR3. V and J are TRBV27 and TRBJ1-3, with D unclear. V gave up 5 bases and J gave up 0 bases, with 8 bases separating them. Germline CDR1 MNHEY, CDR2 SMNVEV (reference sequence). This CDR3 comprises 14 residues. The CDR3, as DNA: TGTGCCAGCAGTCCTAGCATCTCTGGAAACACCATATATTTT. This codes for CASSPSISGNTIYF.

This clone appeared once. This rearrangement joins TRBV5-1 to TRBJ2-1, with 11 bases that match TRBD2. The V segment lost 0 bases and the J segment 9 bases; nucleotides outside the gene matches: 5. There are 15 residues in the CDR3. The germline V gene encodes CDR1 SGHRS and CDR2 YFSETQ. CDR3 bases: TGCGCCAGCAGCTTGGATACTAGCGGGAGTACTGAGCAGTTCTTC. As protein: CASSLDTSGSTEQFF.

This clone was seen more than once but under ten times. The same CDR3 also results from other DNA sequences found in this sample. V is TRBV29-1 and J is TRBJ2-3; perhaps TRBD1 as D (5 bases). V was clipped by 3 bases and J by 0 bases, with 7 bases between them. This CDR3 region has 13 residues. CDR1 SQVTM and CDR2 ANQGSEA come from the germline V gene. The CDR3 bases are TGCAGCGTTGAGGGGCAGAGCACAGATACGCAGTATTTT. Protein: CSVEGQSTDTQYF.

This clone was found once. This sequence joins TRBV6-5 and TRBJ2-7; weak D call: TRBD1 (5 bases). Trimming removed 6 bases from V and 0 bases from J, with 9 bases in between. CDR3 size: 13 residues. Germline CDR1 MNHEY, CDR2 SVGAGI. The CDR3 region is CASRTVSSYEQYF. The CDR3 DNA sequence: TGTGCCAGCAGGACAGTTTCCTCCTACGAGCAGTACTTC.

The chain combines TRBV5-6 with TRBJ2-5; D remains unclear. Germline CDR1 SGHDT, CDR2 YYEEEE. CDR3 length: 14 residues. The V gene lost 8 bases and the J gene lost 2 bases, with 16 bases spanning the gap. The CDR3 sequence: CASTSGINQETQYF. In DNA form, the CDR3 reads TGTGCCAGTACATCGGGTATTAATCAAGAGACCCAGTACTTC.

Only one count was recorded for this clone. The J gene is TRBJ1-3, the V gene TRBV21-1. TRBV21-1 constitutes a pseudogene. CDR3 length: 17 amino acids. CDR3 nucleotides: TGTGCCAGCAGCAAGACTCTAGCAGACCACTCTGGAAACACCATATATTTT. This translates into CASSKTLADHSGNTIYF.

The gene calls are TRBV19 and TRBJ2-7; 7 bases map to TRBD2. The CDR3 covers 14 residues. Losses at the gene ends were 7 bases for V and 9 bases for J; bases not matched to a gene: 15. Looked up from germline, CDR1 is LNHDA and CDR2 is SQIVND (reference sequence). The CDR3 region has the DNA TGTGCCAGTACAGGGACTAACGGTGTTGGGGGGCAGTACTTC. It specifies CASTGTNGVGGQYF.

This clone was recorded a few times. CDR3 protein: CASSQVGQSYNSPLHF. Written as DNA, the CDR3 is TGCGCCAGCAGCCAAGTAGGACAGAGCTATAATTCACCCCTCCACTTT. The chain joins TRBV4-1 to TRBJ1-6; D is perhaps TRBD1 (6 bases). The CDR3 consists of 16 residues. V lost 1 base to trimming and J lost 3 bases, with 10 bases between them. CDR1 is MGHRA and CDR2 is YSYEKL in the germline V gene.

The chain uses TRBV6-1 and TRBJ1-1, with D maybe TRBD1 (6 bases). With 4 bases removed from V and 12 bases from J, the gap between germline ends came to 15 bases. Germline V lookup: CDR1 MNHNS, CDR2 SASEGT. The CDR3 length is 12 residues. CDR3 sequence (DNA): TGTGCCAGCAGTGCCAGGGACACTGTTTCTTTCTTT. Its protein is CASSARDTVSFF.